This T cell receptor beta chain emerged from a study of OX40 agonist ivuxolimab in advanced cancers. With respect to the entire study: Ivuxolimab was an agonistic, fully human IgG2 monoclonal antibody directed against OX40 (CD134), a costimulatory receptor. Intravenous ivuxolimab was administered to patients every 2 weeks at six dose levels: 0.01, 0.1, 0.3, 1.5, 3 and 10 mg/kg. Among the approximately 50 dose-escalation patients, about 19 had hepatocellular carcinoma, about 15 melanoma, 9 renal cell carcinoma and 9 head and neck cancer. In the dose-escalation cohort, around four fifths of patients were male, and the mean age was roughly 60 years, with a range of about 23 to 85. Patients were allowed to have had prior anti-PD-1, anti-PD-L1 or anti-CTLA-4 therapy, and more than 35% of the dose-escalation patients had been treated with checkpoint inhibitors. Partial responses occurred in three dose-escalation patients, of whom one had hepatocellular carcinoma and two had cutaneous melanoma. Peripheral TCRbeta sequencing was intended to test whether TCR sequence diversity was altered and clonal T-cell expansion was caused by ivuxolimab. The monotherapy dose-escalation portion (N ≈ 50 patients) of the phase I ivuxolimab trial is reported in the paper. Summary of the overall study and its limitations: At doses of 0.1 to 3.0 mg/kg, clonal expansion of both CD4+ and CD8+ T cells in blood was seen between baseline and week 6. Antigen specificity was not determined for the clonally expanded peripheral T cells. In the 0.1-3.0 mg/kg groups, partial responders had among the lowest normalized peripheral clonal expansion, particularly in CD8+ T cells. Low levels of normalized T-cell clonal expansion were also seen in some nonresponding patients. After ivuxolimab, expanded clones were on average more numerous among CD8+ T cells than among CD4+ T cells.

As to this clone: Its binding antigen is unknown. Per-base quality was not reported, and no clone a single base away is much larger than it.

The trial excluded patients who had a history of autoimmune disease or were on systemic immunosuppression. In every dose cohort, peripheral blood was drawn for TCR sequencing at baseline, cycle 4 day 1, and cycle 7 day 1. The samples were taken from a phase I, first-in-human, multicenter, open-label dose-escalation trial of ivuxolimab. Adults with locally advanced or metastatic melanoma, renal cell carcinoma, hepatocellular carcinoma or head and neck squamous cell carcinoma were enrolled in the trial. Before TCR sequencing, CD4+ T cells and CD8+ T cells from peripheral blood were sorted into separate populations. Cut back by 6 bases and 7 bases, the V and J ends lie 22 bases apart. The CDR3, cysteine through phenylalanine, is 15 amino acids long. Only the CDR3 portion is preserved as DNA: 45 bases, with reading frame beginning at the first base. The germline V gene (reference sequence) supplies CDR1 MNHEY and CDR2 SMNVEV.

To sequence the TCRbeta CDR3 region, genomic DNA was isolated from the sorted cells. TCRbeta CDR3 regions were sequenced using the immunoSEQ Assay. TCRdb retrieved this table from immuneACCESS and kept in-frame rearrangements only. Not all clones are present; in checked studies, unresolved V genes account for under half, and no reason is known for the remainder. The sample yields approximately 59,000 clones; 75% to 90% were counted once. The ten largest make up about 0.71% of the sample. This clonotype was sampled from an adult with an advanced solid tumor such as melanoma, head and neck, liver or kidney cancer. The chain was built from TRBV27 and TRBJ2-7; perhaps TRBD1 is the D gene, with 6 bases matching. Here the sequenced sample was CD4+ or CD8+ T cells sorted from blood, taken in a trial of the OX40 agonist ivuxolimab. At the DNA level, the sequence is TGTGCCAGCAGCTTGGACAGATCAGCTGCCGTGGAGCAGTACTTC. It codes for CASSLDRSAAVEQYF.